The clone carrying this T cell receptor (beta chain) was seen a few times. This sample was included in a study of blood T cells in healthy people across ages. A sample-barcoded 5' primer and a J-beta primer mix were used in a second PCR of about 7 to 12 cycles. Through a template-switch adaptor with 12 random nucleotides, each cDNA molecule received a tag. MiXCR, run by TCRdb on the 5' RACE reads, gives a single entry per CDR3 protein. The sample includes around 600,000 distinct CDR3 sequences, 40% to 55% seen only once; the top ten take around 23%. Germline loops: CDR1 SGHAT, CDR2 FQDESV (reference sequence). The V and J ends lost 3 bases and 9 bases respectively, with 16 bases between them. This CDR3 spans 14 amino acids.

The material sequenced was blood. This TCR derives from a man older than 75 in good health. The V gene is TRBV11-1, the J gene TRBJ2-3; TRBD1 is a possible D gene (5 bases). The CDR3, as DNA: TGTGCCAGCAGCTTGACAGTCGACCCCATAACGCAGTATTTT. This sequence encodes CASSLTVDPITQYF.